The 19 T cell receptor beta chains below all came from one sample that was sequenced in a study of T cell responses to AZD1222 COVID-19 vaccine. Sequenced by immunoSEQ multiplex PCR; TCRdb stores in-frame clones only, minus some. The table records about 170,000 clones, around nine tenths of them present only once. Sequences were derived from peripheral blood, sampled 28 days after the second AZD1222 dose. The receptors come from an adult who received the AZD1222 COVID-19 vaccine.

The rearrangement links TRBV19 to TRBJ2-7; a possible D gene is TRBD2 (6 bases). CDR3 size: 15 residues. Germline assignment: CDR1 LNHDA and CDR2 SQIVND (reference sequence). With 0 bases removed from V and 6 bases from J, the gap between germline ends came to 15 bases. The CDR3 nucleotides are TGTGCCAGTAGTATAGATCTGGGTTCCGGGGGCGAGCAGTACTTC. Amino acid sequence: CASSIDLGSGGEQYF.

This chain links TRBV10-3 with TRBJ2-5, with D perhaps matching TRBD2 (7 bases). V was shortened by 4 bases and J by 5 bases, with 14 bases between the two germline ends. CDR1 and CDR2 (germline): ENHRY, SYGVKD. This CDR3 contains 14 residues. The CDR3 DNA is TGTGCCATCAGTGGAGGGGGGGGTGCGGAGACCCAGTACTTC. This codes for CAISGGGGAETQYF.

This chain joins TRBV5-8 and TRBJ2-7; tentatively, D is TRBD1 or TRBD2 (5 bases each). Trimming removed 2 bases from V and 7 bases from J, with 19 bases in between. CDR1 and CDR2 from the germline V gene are SGHTS and YDEGEE. The CDR3 spans 15 residues. CDR3 protein: CASSFTGSGTGEQYF. CDR3 bases: TGTGCCAGCAGCTTCACCGGGTCCGGGACGGGGGAGCAGTACTTC. Looking up the rest from reference TRBV5-8 and TRBJ2-7 gives the full variable domain: EAGVTQSPTHLIKTRGQQATLRCSPISGHTSVYWYQQALGLGLQFLLWYDEGEERNRGNFPPRFSGRQFPNYSSELNVNALELEDSALYLCASSFTGSGTGEQYFGPGTRLTVT.

A remark on this clone: At one end, the junction sequence differs from germline, possibly due to a read error. The chain has TRBV27 and TRBJ2-7; tentative D call: TRBD2 (7 bases). This CDR3 region has 13 residues. Germline CDR1 and CDR2: MNHEY and SMNVEV (reference sequence). The CDR3 region has the DNA TGTGCCAGCAGTTGGGGGGGCTCCAACGAGCAGTACTTC. Translating it yields CASSWGGSNEQYF.

The sample holds one count of this clone. This chain links TRBV4-1 with TRBJ2-7, with 8 bases matching TRBD2. Germline V gene sequence: CDR1 MGHRA, CDR2 YSYEKL. V gave up 3 bases and J gave up 1 base; unmatched junction bases: 2. The length of the CDR3 is 14 residues. CDR3 sequence (DNA): TGCGCCAGCAGCCAGGGACTAGGATCCTACGAGCAGTACTTC. Its translation: CASSQGLGSYEQYF.

The CDR3 DNA follows: TGTGCCAGCAGTCCGTTTTTTAGGCGGGACTATGGCTACACCTTC. Translated, it gives CASSPFFRRDYGYTF. The genes are TRBV6-1 and TRBJ1-2; D is ambiguous. The CDR3 runs to 15 residues. Germline values: CDR1 MNHNS, CDR2 SASEGT. V was pared by 5 bases and J by 3 bases, with 16 bases between.

The chain combines TRBV27 with TRBJ1-4; D is unresolved. This CDR3 region has 14 residues. V was shortened by 2 bases and J by 7 bases, with 11 bases between the two germline ends. Per germline, CDR1 MNHEY and CDR2 SMNVEV (reference sequence). The CDR3 protein is CASSLHPEGEKLFF. The CDR3 region has the DNA TGTGCCAGCAGTTTACACCCAGAGGGTGAAAAACTGTTTTTT.

V usage is TRBV10-1 and J usage is TRBJ2-5, with D maybe TRBD2 (7 bases). V was clipped by 6 bases and J by 1 base, with 15 bases between them. From germline, CDR1 is WNHNN and CDR2 SYGVQD (reference sequence). The CDR3 consists of 15 residues. CDR3 nucleotides: TGCGCCAGCAGGGTTCAAGGGGGGGCCCAAGAGACCCAGTACTTC. Its translation is CASRVQGGAQETQYF.

The rearrangement uses TRBV18 and TRBJ1-2; D call uncertain. V was shortened by 1 base and J by 3 bases, with 12 bases between the two germline ends. The CDR3 is made up of 15 amino acids. Germline CDR1 reads KGHSH; CDR2 reads LQKENI. CDR3 nucleotides: TGTGCCAGCTCACCACAGGGATTTGGGTACTATGGCTACACCTTC. Its translation: CASSPQGFGYYGYTF.

This chain uses TRBV11-2 with TRBJ2-7; 9 nucleotides line up with TRBD1. J gave up 2 bases and V 6 bases, and 5 bases lay outside the gene matches. CDR3 length: 14 residues. Germline loops: CDR1 SGHAT, CDR2 FQNNGV. CDR3 in amino acids: CASSRDRAAYEQYF. The CDR3 DNA reads TGTGCCAGCAGTCGGGACAGGGCAGCCTACGAGCAGTACTTC.

The V gene is TRBV7-8, the J gene TRBJ1-5; weak D call: TRBD1 (6 bases). V lost 2 bases and J lost 4, with 12 bases in between. In germline, CDR1 is SGHVS, CDR2 FQNEAQ. The CDR3 is 15 amino acids. The CDR3 is CASSLRGEFNQPQHF. CDR3 DNA sequence: TGTGCCAGCAGCTTAAGGGGGGAGTTTAATCAGCCCCAGCATTTT. The full variable domain, rest sourced from reference TRBV7-8 and TRBJ1-5, is GAGVSQSPRYKVAKRGQDVALRCDPISGHVSLFWYQQALGQGPEFLTYFQNEAQLDKSGLPSDRFFAERPEGSVSTLKIQRTQQEDSAVYLCASSLRGEFNQPQHFGDGTRLSIL.

This chain links TRBV5-8 with TRBJ2-3; 12 bases line up with TRBD2. This CDR3 comprises 17 residues. V lost 1 base to trimming and J lost 1 base; unmatched junction nucleotides: 4. Germline CDR1 is SGHTS and CDR2 is YDEGEE. The CDR3 region is CASSLTRTSGGTDTQYF. The CDR3 nucleotides are TGTGCCAGCAGCTTGACCCGGACTAGCGGGGGCACAGATACGCAGTATTTT.

V is TRBV2 and J is TRBJ1-4; 7 bases map to TRBD1. The CDR3 spans 15 residues. Unmatched junction bases numbered 8, after V lost 6 bases and J lost 4 bases. Germline assignment: CDR1 SNHLY and CDR2 FYNNEI. DNA of the CDR3: TGTGCCAGCAGGGCACCGGGACAGTATAATGAAAAACTGTTTTTT. Protein sequence: CASRAPGQYNEKLFF.

Only one count was recorded for this clone. The chain joins TRBV4-1 to TRBJ2-7, with 9 bases lining up with TRBD1. The V and J ends lost 1 base and 5 bases, in that order; junction bases with no gene match: 3. CDR3 length equals 14 residues. Looked up from germline, CDR1 is MGHRA and CDR2 is YSYEKL. The CDR3 here is CASSQGQGDHEQYF. The CDR3 DNA reads TGCGCCAGCAGCCAAGGACAGGGGGACCACGAGCAGTACTTC.

The chain recombines TRBV4-1 with TRBJ1-1; D not certain. The V gene lost 3 bases and the J gene lost 2 bases, with 13 bases spanning the gap. Germline CDR1 reads MGHRA; CDR2 reads YSYEKL. This CDR3 has 15 residues. The CDR3 region has the DNA TGCGCCAGCAGCCAGTCTTCGCGGGGTAACACTGAAGCTTTCTTT. This codes for CASSQSSRGNTEAFF.

This chain uses TRBV5-4 with TRBJ2-7, with D perhaps TRBD1 (6 bases). The germline V gene has CDR1 SGHNT and CDR2 YYREEE (reference sequence). The CDR3 contains 13 residues. V lost 1 base to trimming and J lost 3 bases, with 8 bases between them. In DNA form, the CDR3 reads TGTGCCAGCAGCTTGAACAGGGTCTACGAGCAGTACTTC. Translated, it gives CASSLNRVYEQYF.

The chain uses TRBV4-1 and TRBJ1-6, with 7 bases that match TRBD1. J gave up 13 bases and V 3 bases, and 6 bases lay outside the gene matches. The CDR3 contains 13 residues. The germline V gene encodes CDR1 MGHRA and CDR2 YSYEKL. The CDR3 DNA is TGCGCCAGCAGCCAGGGACAGCCGTGGCCCCTCCACTTT. Its protein product is CASSQGQPWPLHF.

This chain joins TRBV5-6 and TRBJ1-2, with 10 bases identical to TRBD1. This CDR3 is 17 amino acids long. Losses at the gene ends were 4 bases for V and 1 base for J; bases not matched to a gene: 10. The germline CDR1 and CDR2 sequences are SGHDT and YYEEEE. The CDR3 DNA reads as TGTGCCAGCAGCCAGACAGGGGGCGAATTAATTAACTATGGCTACACCTTC. Amino acid sequence: CASSQTGGELINYGYTF.

This sequence joins TRBV28 and TRBJ1-1; D not resolved. CDR1 is MDHEN, CDR2 SYDVKM, per germline. V lost 6 bases, J lost 4 bases, and 9 bases lay in between. The CDR3 runs 12 residues. The CDR3 DNA is TGTGCCAGCAGGTTGGGGAGCACTGAAGCTTTCTTT. Its translation is CASRLGSTEAFF.